Listed below are T cell receptor beta chains from one sample, sequenced in a study of blood T cell repertoires in COVID-19. Assay: immunoSEQ multiplex PCR; the TCRdb copy retains only in-frame clones and omits some. Of under 200,000 clones listed, 80% to 90% are singletons. The sequenced sample consisted of peripheral blood. Source of these receptors: a woman aged 55-75 years who had recovered from COVID-19. Both conserved end residues are part of each CDR3. The D gene is left open where the match is weak. Some rows mark clone size as missing; the rest say once, few, many or name a class of expanded clone.

V gene,clone size,D gene,CDR3 length,J gene,CDR3 protein,CDR3 DNA
TRBV18,few,-,14,TRBJ1-6,CASSPSGANSPLHF,TGTGCCAGCTCACCATCAGGGGCGAATTCACCCCTCCACTTT
TRBV19,-,-,16,TRBJ2-4,CASSIGDRLAKNIQYF,TGTGCCAGTAGTATAGGCGACAGACTAGCCAAAAACATTCAGTACTTC
TRBV2,-,-,13,TRBJ1-1,CASRPQVNTEAFF,TGTGCCAGCAGGCCACAGGTGAACACTGAAGCTTTCTTT
TRBV28,-,TRBD2,18,TRBJ2-3,CASSALGTSGGSTDTQYF,TGTGCCAGCAGCGCTCTCGGGACTAGCGGGGGGTCCACAGATACGCAGTATTTT
TRBV28,-,-,12,TRBJ2-2,CASSLLGRELFF,TGTGCCAGCAGTTTATTGGGCCGGGAGCTGTTTTTT
TRBV5-8,-,TRBD2,15,TRBJ2-5,CASSKTSGGVGTQYF,TGTGCCAGCAGCAAAACTAGCGGGGGGGTCGGGACCCAGTACTTC
TRBV6-5,-,TRBD2,15,TRBJ2-7,CASTPGTSGGREQYF,TGTGCCAGCACCCCGGGGACTAGCGGGGGAAGGGAGCAGTACTTC
TRBV13,-,-,14,TRBJ2-7,CASSTDRTTYEQYF,TGTGCCAGCAGCACAGACAGGACCACCTACGAGCAGTACTTC
TRBV7-8,-,-,15,TRBJ2-6,CASSLISTGANVLTF,TGTGCCAGCAGCTTAATATCTACTGGGGCCAACGTCCTGACTTTC
TRBV5-4,-,TRBD2,17,TRBJ2-3,CASSLRLAGASTDTQYF,TGTGCCAGCAGCTTGCGACTAGCGGGGGCTAGCACAGATACGCAGTATTTT
TRBV27,-,-,16,TRBJ1-6,CASSIRRSSYNSPLHF,TGTGCCAGTTCTATTAGACGGAGCTCCTATAATTCACCCCTCCACTTT
TRBV19,-,TRBD2,14,TRBJ2-1,CASSSLADANEQFF,TGTGCCAGTAGTAGTCTAGCGGATGCGAATGAGCAGTTCTTC
TRBV27,-,TRBD1,15,TRBJ2-2,CASSLNRGSTGELFF,TGTGCCAGCAGTTTAAACAGGGGATCCACCGGGGAGCTGTTTTTT
TRBV6-6,-,TRBD2,16,TRBJ2-1,CASSYSFRGGPNEQFF,TGTGCCAGCAGTTACTCTTTTCGGGGGGGCCCCAATGAGCAGTTCTTC
TRBV10-3,-,TRBD2,18,TRBJ2-5,CAISETPGGLAFGGTQYF,TGTGCCATCAGTGAGACCCCGGGGGGGTTAGCGTTCGGGGGAACCCAGTACTTC
TRBV3-1/TRBV3-2,-,-,13,TRBJ2-3,CASSRRGQDTQYF,TGTGCCAGCAGCCGCCGGGGTCAGGATACGCAGTATTTT